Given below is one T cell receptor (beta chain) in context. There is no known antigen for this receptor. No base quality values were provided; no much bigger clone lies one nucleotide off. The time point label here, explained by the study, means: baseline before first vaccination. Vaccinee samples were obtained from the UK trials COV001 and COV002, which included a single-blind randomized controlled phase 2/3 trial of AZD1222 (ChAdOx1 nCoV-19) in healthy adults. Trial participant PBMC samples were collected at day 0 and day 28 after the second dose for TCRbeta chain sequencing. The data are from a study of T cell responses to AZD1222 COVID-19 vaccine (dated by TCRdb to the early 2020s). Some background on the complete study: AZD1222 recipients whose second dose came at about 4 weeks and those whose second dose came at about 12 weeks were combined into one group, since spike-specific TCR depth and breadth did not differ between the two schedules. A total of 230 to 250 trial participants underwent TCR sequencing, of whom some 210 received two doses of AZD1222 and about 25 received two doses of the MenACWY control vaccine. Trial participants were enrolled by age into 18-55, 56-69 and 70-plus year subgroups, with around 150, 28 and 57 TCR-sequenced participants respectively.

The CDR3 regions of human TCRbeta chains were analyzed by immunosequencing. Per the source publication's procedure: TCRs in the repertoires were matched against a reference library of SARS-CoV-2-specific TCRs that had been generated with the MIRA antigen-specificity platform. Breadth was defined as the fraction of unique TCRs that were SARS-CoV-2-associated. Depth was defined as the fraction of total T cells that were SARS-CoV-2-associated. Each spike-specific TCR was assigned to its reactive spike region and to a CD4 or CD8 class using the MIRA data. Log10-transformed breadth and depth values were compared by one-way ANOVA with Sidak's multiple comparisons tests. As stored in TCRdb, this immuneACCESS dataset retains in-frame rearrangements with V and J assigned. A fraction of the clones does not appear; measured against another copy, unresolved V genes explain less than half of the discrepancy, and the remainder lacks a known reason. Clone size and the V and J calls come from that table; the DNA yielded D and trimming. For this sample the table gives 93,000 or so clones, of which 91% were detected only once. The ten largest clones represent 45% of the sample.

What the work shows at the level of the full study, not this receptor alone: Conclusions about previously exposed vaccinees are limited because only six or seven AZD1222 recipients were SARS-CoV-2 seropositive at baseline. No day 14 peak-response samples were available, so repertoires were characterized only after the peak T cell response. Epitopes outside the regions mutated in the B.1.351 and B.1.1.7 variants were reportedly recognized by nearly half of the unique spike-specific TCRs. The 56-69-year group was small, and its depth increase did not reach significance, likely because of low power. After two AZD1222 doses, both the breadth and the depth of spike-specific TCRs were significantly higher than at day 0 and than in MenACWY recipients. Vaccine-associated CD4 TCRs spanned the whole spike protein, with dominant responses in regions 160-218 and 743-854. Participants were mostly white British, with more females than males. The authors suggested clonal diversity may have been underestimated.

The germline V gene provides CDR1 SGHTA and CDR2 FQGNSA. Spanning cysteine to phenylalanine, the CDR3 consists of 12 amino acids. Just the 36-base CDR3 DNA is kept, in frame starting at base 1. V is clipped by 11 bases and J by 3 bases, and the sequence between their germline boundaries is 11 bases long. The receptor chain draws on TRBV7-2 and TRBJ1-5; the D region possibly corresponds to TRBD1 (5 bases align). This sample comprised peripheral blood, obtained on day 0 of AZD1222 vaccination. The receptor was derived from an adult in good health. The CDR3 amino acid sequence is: CASGSSNQPQHF. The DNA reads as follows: TGTGCCTCAGGGTCTTCCAATCAGCCCCAGCATTTT.